The present entry profiles one T cell receptor (beta chain) with its context. Sequencing was performed with immunoSEQ multiplex PCR; in TCRdb, only in-frame clones are kept and a portion is missing. The table shows 100,000 to 120,000 clones, with about nine tenths occurring only once. The sample is drawn from a study of T cells after somatic rescue of genetic block. Germline V gene sequence: CDR1 SGDLS, CDR2 YYNGEE. CDR3 length equals 14 residues. Trimming took 0 bases from V and 4 from J, leaving 7 bases between them. The rearrangement links TRBV9 to TRBJ2-2; D call uncertain. The source is a woman younger than 30. Sequenced: peripheral blood mononuclear cells (PBMCs). The chain's CDR3 is CASSVAWGTGELFF. CDR3 nucleotide sequence: TGTGCCAGCAGCGTAGCTTGGGGCACCGGGGAGCTGTTTTTT.